This T cell receptor beta chain appears in the sequencing data of a study of TIL therapy for anti-PD-1-resistant metastatic lung cancer. Looking at the study overall: Median tumor mutation burden was 1.5 mutations per megabase.

The study's findings and limits: Many TIL product clones were absent from baseline tumor, suggesting clonal contraction.

Stated time point: pre-treatment sample, taken before nivolumab and TIL therapy. Tumor tissue came from excised metastases, mostly pleural nodules or supraclavicular lymph nodes. Tumor harvest preceded PD-1/PD-L1 blockade, followed by nivolumab treatment. The germline V and J ends were trimmed by 3 bases and 4 bases, with 16 bases remaining between them. This CDR3 comprises 17 residues. In germline, CDR1 is MDHEN, CDR2 SYDVKM. Sequencing used immunoSEQ v3. Libraries were sequenced to 1.5 million to 2.5 million read pairs (survey) or roughly 4.5-6 million (deep). Sequencing used immunoSEQ multiplex PCR; TCRdb keeps in-frame clones, though not all of them. The data show about 100,000 clones, 55% to 75% seen once. Concerning this clone: The antigen remains undetermined.

The TCR originated in a person aged 25-79 years with non-small cell lung cancer. This specimen was tumor tissue, taken at baseline. V gene TRBV28 combines with J gene TRBJ1-6; D remains ambiguous. The CDR3 region is CASSFGQPHYYNSPLHF. The CDR3, as DNA: TGTGCCAGCAGTTTTGGGCAGCCTCATTATTATAATTCACCCCTCCACTTT.